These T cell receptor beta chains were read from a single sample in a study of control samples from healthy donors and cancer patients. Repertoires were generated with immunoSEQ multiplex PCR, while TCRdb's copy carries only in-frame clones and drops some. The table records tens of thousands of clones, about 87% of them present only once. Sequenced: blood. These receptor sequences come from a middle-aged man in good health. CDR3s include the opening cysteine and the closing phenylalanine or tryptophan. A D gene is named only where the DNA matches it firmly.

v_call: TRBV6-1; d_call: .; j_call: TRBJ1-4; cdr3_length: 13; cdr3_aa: CASSDRGLKKLFF
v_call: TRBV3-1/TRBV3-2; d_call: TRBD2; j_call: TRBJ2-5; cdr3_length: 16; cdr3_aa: CASSPRTSGGLKTQYF
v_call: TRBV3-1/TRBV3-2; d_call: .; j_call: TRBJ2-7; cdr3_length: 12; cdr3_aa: CASSLYSYEQYF
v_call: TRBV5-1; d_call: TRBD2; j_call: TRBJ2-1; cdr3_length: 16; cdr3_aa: CASSLVLAGPYNEQFF
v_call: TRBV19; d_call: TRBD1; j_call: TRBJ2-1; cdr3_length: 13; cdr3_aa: CASSTWTGDTQFF
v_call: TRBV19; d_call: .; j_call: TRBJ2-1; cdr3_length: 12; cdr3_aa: CASSIESNEQFF
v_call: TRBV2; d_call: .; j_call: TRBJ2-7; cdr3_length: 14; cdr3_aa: CASSEDSGSYEQYF
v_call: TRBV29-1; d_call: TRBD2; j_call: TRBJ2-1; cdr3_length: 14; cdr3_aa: CSAPSGSTRNEQFF
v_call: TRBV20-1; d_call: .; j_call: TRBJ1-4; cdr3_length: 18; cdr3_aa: CSASPPGAVGVSNEKLFF
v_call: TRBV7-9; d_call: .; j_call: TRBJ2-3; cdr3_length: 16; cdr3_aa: CASSLGDFLLTDTQYF
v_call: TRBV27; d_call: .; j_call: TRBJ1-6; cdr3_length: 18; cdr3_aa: CASSLSPDITAYNSPLHF
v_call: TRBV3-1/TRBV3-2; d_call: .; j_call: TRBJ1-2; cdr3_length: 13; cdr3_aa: CASSPSVEHGYTF
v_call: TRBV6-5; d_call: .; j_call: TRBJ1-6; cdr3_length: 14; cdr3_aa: CASSESSYNSPLHF
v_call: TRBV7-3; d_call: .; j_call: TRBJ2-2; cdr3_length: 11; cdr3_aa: CASSSTGELFF
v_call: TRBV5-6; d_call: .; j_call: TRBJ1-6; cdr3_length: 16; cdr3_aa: CASSQPARQGNLPLHF
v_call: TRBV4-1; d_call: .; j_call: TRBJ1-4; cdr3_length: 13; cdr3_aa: CASSQWRGEKLFF
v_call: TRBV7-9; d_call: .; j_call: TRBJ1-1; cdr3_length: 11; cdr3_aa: CASSSETNAFF
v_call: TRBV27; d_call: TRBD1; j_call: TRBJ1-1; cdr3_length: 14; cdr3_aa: CASRGQSMNTEAFF
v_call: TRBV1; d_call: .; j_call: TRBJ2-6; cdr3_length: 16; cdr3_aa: CTSRNTCLCRANVLTF
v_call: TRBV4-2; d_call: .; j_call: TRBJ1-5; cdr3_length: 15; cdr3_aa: CASSQDSMGNQPQHF
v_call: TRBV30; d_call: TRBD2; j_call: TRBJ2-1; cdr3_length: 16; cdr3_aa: CAWSVALAGGGNEQFF
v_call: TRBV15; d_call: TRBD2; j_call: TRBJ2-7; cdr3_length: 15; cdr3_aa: CATSREGTSAYEQYF
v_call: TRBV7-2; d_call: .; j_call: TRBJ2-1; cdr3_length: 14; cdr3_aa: CASSPNPGRNEQFF
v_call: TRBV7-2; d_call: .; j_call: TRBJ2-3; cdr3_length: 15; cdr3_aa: CASSLGNGAPDTQYF
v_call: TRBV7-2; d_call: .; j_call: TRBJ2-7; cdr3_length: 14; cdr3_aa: CASSLAEGRYEQYF
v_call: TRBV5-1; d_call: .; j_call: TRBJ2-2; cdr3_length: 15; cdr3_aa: CASSRDPVNTGELFF
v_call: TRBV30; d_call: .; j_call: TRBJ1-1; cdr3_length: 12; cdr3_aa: CAWSPLNTEAFF
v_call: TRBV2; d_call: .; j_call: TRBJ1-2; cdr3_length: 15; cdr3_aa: CASSPRLGTNYGYTF
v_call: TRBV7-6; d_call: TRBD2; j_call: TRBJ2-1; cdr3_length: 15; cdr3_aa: CASSPLAGSYNEQFF